This is a list of T cell receptor beta chains from one sample in a study of T cells in Graves' hyperthyroidism and ophthalmopathy. TCRdb redid the calling of the multiplex PCR reads with MiXCR, one entry per CDR3 protein. The sample has around 760,000 distinct CDR3 sequences, roughly a third seen once; the top ten hold around a third. Specimen: blood. The origin of the receptors is a woman in her forties with Graves' hyperthyroidism. Both conserved end residues are part of each CDR3. The D gene is left open where the match is weak. The size of a clone is reported for some rows only, either as once, few or many, or as a class for expanded clones.

clone_size	v_call	d_call	j_call	cdr3_aa	cdr3_nt
many	TRBV6-5	.	TRBJ2-7	CASRSTSYEQYF	TGTGCCAGCAGAAGTACAAGCTACGAGCAGTACTTC
once	TRBV19	.	TRBJ2-7	CASRRDLSEQYF	TGTGCCAGTAGGCGGGATTTGAGTGAGCAGTACTTC
many	TRBV7-9	.	TRBJ1-1	CASSSGGTEAFF	TGTGCCAGCAGCTCTGGTGGGACTGAAGCTTTCTTT
.	TRBV24-1	.	TRBJ1-1	CATSSFDKNTEAFF	TGTGCCACCAGCAGCTTTGACAAGAACACTGAAGCTTTCTTT
few	TRBV20-1	TRBD2	TRBJ2-7	CSAPTTSGSNYEQYF	TGCAGTGCTCCAACGACTAGCGGATCGAACTACGAGCAGTACTTC
.	TRBV29-1	TRBD1	TRBJ2-7	CSVLGTGGVYEQYF	TGCAGCGTCTTAGGGACAGGGGGTGTCTACGAGCAGTACTTC
many	TRBV2	.	TRBJ1-5	CASRLTRNQPQHF	TGTGCCAGCAGATTGACCCGGAATCAGCCCCAGCATTTT
few	TRBV29-1	.	TRBJ1-1	CSVRGQLGATEAFF	TGCAGCGTTCGCGGACAGCTTGGGGCCACTGAAGCTTTCTTT
.	TRBV2	.	TRBJ2-7	CASRNRVYEQYF	TGTGCCAGCAGGAACAGGGTGTACGAGCAGTACTTC
.	TRBV28	TRBD1	TRBJ2-5	CASSDPGQGAGTQYF	TGTGCCAGCAGTGACCCAGGACAGGGGGCAGGGACCCAGTACTTC
few	TRBV25-1	.	TRBJ2-5	CASSVRPIASQETQYF	TGTGCCAGCAGTGTCCGCCCGATTGCGTCCCAAGAGACCCAGTACTTC
once	TRBV20-1	TRBD2	TRBJ2-7	CSALNPSGLFSYEQYF	TGCAGTGCCCTAAACCCTAGCGGGCTGTTCTCCTACGAGCAGTACTTC
many	TRBV7-2	TRBD2	TRBJ2-5	CASSRLADQETQYF	TGTGCCAGCAGCAGACTAGCGGACCAAGAGACCCAGTACTTC
many	TRBV5-5	.	TRBJ1-2	CASSPLTGIGYTF	TGTGCCAGCAGTCCTTTGACCGGGATTGGCTACACCTTC
many	TRBV29-1	TRBD1	TRBJ2-7	CSVEDGTGFNEQYF	TGCAGCGTTGAAGATGGGACAGGGTTTAACGAGCAGTACTTC
few	TRBV10-3	TRBD1	TRBJ1-1	CASSEEGMDRGSTAFF	TGTGCCAGCAGTGAAGAGGGAATGGACAGGGGGAGTACGGCTTTCTTT
.	TRBV12-3/TRBV12-4	.	TRBJ2-5	CASTLTFGGETQYF	TGTGCCAGCACCCTAACCTTTGGTGGGGAGACCCAGTACTTC
.	TRBV15	TRBD2	TRBJ2-3	CATSRDYRRGRTDTQYF	TGTGCCACCAGCAGAGATTATAGGCGGGGGAGAACAGATACGCAGTATTTT
many	TRBV12-3/TRBV12-4	.	TRBJ1-2	CASSPALRGYGYTF	TGTGCCAGCAGTCCCGCTTTAAGGGGCTATGGCTACACCTTC
.	TRBV9	TRBD1	TRBJ1-2	CASSLQGSVDGYTF	TGTGCCAGCAGCCTACAGGGGAGTGTTGATGGCTACACCTTC
.	TRBV12-3/TRBV12-4	.	TRBJ2-7	CASSPLRGTGVYEQYF	TGTGCCAGCTCACCACTTCGCGGGACCGGCGTCTACGAGCAGTACTTC
many	TRBV7-9	.	TRBJ2-5	CASSEGETQYF	TGTGCCAGCAGTGAAGGGGAGACCCAGTACTTC
many	TRBV4-3	.	TRBJ2-5	CASSSRAGQETQYF	TGCGCCAGCAGTTCGAGAGCGGGCCAAGAGACCCAGTACTTC
.	TRBV7-6	TRBD1	TRBJ1-1	CASRDTGGRRDTEAFF	TGTGCCAGCAGGGATACAGGGGGCCGGCGGGACACTGAAGCTTTCTTT
many	TRBV12-3/TRBV12-4	TRBD1	TRBJ1-2	CASTRDRLSYGYTF	TGTGCCAGCACCCGGGACAGACTCTCCTATGGCTACACCTTC
many	TRBV12-3/TRBV12-4	TRBD2	TRBJ2-7	CASSQTSGRHEQYF	TGTGCCAGCAGCCAGACTAGCGGGAGACACGAGCAGTACTTC
.	TRBV7-2	.	TRBJ1-3	CASSWGGGFGNTIYF	TGTGCCAGCAGCTGGGGGGGAGGATTCGGAAACACCATATATTTT
.	TRBV7-2	TRBD2	TRBJ2-2	CASSLSGGPGGELFF	TGTGCCAGCAGCTTGAGCGGGGGCCCGGGGGGGGAGCTGTTTTTT
.	TRBV5-1	.	TRBJ1-1	CASSLGVKAHEAFF	TGCGCCAGCAGCTTGGGCGTCAAGGCCCATGAAGCTTTCTTT
.	TRBV6-5	TRBD2	TRBJ2-7	CASSYRHFLAGVDEQYF	TGTGCCAGCAGTTACAGGCACTTTCTAGCGGGGGTCGACGAGCAGTACTTC
.	TRBV6-5	.	TRBJ1-5	CASSYLGGRNQPQHF	TGTGCCAGCAGTTACCTTGGGGGGCGCAATCAGCCCCAGCATTTT
.	TRBV6-1	.	TRBJ2-7	CASKPLGRSSYEQYF	TGTGCCAGCAAGCCCCTCGGGCGGAGCTCCTACGAGCAGTACTTC
.	TRBV14	.	TRBJ2-5	CASSQYLGSGLQETQYF	TGTGCCAGCAGCCAATATCTCGGGAGCGGCTTGCAAGAGACCCAGTACTTC
.	TRBV12-3/TRBV12-4	TRBD1	TRBJ1-4	CASNGQGGYEKLFF	TGTGCCAGCAACGGACAGGGGGGATATGAAAAACTGTTTTTT
medium-sized	TRBV7-2	TRBD1	TRBJ1-2	CASSHGRTGGRDGYTF	TGTGCCAGCAGCCACGGAAGGACAGGGGGTAGGGATGGCTACACCTTC
few	TRBV6-1	TRBD1	TRBJ2-5	CASSLLPGQGAETQYF	TGTGCCAGCAGCCTACTTCCGGGACAGGGGGCAGAGACCCAGTACTTC
many	TRBV4-2	TRBD2	TRBJ2-5	CASSQESSGSGETQYF	TGTGCCAGCAGCCAAGAATCCAGCGGGAGCGGCGAGACCCAGTACTTC
.	TRBV19	.	TRBJ1-2	CASSMGIDGLLYGYTF	TGTGCCAGTAGCATGGGGATCGACGGCCTTTTGTATGGCTACACCTTC
.	TRBV7-9	TRBD1	TRBJ2-4	CASSPTRAGGFKNIQYF	TGTGCCAGCAGCCCAACCAGGGCAGGGGGATTCAAAAACATTCAGTACTTC
many	TRBV20-1	TRBD2	TRBJ2-5	CSAPRAGGRETQYF	TGCAGTGCACCCCGAGCGGGAGGGCGAGAGACCCAGTACTTC
many	TRBV2	TRBD2	TRBJ2-2	CASREGTSNTGELFF	TGTGCCAGCAGGGAGGGGACTAGCAACACCGGGGAGCTGTTTTTT